This T cell receptor beta chain is from a study of T-cell memory formation after mild COVID-19. For the study at large: TCR clusters were mostly donor specific.

After removal of 3 bases from V and 5 bases from J, the junction contained 4 bases not matched to a gene. This CDR3 has 13 residues. Germline assignment: CDR1 SGHDT and CDR2 YYEEEE. Overall study findings and caveats: Researchers report contracting CD4+ clones mostly in CM and EM, with CD8+ clones in EMRA.

This clonotype was counted only a few times. The antigen remains undetermined. TCRdb re-analysed the 5' RACE reads in MiXCR, keeping a single row per CDR3 protein. The sample has roughly 320,000 distinct CDR3 sequences; 28% are singletons. The chain recombines TRBV5-6 with TRBJ1-1, with TRBD1 matching 7 bases. The receptor was isolated from an adult woman who had mild COVID-19 (a few samples of this study predate the infection). Cell type and time point are not known. Sequenced input: PBMCs or a T cell subset sorted from them (not recorded which). As DNA, the CDR3 is TGTGCCAGCAGCTCGCTGACAGGGACTGAAGCTTTCTTT. Translation: CASSSLTGTEAFF.